Listed below are T cell receptor beta chains from one sample, sequenced in a study of OX40 agonist ivuxolimab in advanced cancers. The data were produced by immunoSEQ multiplex PCR, yet TCRdb's version contains in-frame clones alone and is incomplete. The sample lists around 30,000 clones; about nine tenths were seen once. This sample comprised CD4+ or CD8+ T cells sorted from blood, obtained in a trial of the OX40 agonist ivuxolimab. These receptors all stem from an adult with an advanced solid tumor such as melanoma, head and neck, liver or kidney cancer. CDR3s include the opening cysteine and the closing phenylalanine or tryptophan. Each record gives: J gene, V gene, clone size, D gene, CDR3 DNA, CDR3 protein. D genes are given only for firm matches. The size field is filled for only some rows; it gives once, few, many or a size class.

j_gene: TRBJ2-3; v_gene: TRBV29-1; abundance: NA; d_gene: TRBD2; CDR3nt: TGCAGCGTTGAGGGGGGGTTTAGCGGGAAGGGCACAGATACGCAGTATTTT; CDR3aa: CSVEGGFSGKGTDTQYF
j_gene: TRBJ2-7; v_gene: TRBV14; abundance: NA; d_gene: TRBD2; CDR3nt: TGTGCCAGCAGCCCCCTAGCGGGACGCTACGAGCAGTACTTC; CDR3aa: CASSPLAGRYEQYF
j_gene: TRBJ1-5; v_gene: TRBV6-6; abundance: NA; d_gene: NA; CDR3nt: TGTGCCAGCAGCTCGGGTTCTGGAGGGCAGCCCCAGCATTTT; CDR3aa: CASSSGSGGQPQHF
j_gene: TRBJ1-5; v_gene: TRBV5-6; abundance: NA; d_gene: NA; CDR3nt: TGTGCCAGCAGCTTGGTGGGGGGCGAGAATCAGCCCCAGCATTTT; CDR3aa: CASSLVGGENQPQHF
j_gene: TRBJ1-1; v_gene: TRBV5-1; abundance: NA; d_gene: TRBD1; CDR3nt: TGCGCCAGCAGCTTGGTCTCGGGACAGGGTAGGAGGAGTGGGACTGAAGCTTTCTTT; CDR3aa: CASSLVSGQGRRSGTEAFF
j_gene: TRBJ1-5; v_gene: TRBV11-2; abundance: NA; d_gene: TRBD1; CDR3nt: TGTGCCAGCAGCATGGGGACAGTTGGGTTAGAGCCCCAGCATTTT; CDR3aa: CASSMGTVGLEPQHF
j_gene: TRBJ2-5; v_gene: TRBV6-1; abundance: once; d_gene: TRBD1; CDR3nt: TGTGCCAGCAGTGATTTGGGACAGGGGGCGGAGACCCAGTACTTC; CDR3aa: CASSDLGQGAETQYF
j_gene: TRBJ2-7; v_gene: TRBV28; abundance: once; d_gene: NA; CDR3nt: TGTGCCAGCAGTTCGACGGACAGAAGGGACGAGCAGTACTTC; CDR3aa: CASSSTDRRDEQYF
j_gene: TRBJ2-2; v_gene: TRBV5-1; abundance: NA; d_gene: NA; CDR3nt: TGCGCCAGCAGCTTGGAGGCAGGGGTGAGGACCGGGGAGCTGTTTTTT; CDR3aa: CASSLEAGVRTGELFF
j_gene: TRBJ1-2; v_gene: TRBV7-9; abundance: NA; d_gene: TRBD1; CDR3nt: TGTGCCAGCAGCTTATCGGTCCGGGACAGGGGGCTAGAAGGCTACACCTTC; CDR3aa: CASSLSVRDRGLEGYTF
j_gene: TRBJ1-1; v_gene: TRBV7-9; abundance: NA; d_gene: NA; CDR3nt: TGTGCCAGTTTTGTAACCGGGATGAACACTGAAGCTTTCTTT; CDR3aa: CASFVTGMNTEAFF